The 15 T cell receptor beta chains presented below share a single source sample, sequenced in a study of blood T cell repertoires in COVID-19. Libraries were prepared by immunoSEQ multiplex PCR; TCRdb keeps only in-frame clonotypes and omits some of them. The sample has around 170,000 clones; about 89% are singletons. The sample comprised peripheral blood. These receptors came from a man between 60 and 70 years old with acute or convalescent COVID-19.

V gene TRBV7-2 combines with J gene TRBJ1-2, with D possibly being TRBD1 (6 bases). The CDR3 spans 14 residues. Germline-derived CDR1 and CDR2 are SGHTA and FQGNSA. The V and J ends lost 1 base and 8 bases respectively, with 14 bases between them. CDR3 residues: CASSLGGGRRGYTF. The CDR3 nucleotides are TGTGCCAGCAGCTTAGGCGGGGGCCGGCGGGGCTACACCTTC. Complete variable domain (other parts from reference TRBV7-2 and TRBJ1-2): GAGVSQSPSNKVTEKGKDVELRCDPISGHTALYWYRQSLGQGLEFLIYFQGNSAPDKSGLPSDRFSAERTGGSVSTLTIQRTQQEDSAVYLCASSLGGGRRGYTFGSGTRLTVV.

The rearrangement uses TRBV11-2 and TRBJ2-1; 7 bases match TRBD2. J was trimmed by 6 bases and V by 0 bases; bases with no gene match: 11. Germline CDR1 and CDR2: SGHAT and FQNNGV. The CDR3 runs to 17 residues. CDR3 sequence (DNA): TGTGCCAGCAGCTTAGATTTCCGGACTGGGAGGGTCAATGAGCAGTTCTTC. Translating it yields CASSLDFRTGRVNEQFF.

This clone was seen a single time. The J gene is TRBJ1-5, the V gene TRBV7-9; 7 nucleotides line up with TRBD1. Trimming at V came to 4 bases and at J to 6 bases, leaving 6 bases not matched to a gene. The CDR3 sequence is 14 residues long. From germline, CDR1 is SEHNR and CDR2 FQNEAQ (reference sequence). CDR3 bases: TGTGCCAGCAGCTCGACAGGGTTCGGTCAGCCCCAGCATTTT. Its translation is CASSSTGFGQPQHF.

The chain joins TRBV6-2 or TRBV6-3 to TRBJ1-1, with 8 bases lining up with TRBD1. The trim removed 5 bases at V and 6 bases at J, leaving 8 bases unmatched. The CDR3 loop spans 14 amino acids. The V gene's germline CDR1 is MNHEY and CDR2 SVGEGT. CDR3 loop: CASSELDRVSEAFF. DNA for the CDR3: TGTGCCAGCAGTGAGCTGGACAGGGTCTCTGAAGCTTTCTTT.

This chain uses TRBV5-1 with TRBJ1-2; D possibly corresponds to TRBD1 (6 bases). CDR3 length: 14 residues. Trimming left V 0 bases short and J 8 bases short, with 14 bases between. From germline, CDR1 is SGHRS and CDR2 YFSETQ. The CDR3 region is CASSLGRTGYGYTF. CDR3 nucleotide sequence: TGCGCCAGCAGCTTGGGGCGAACAGGGTACGGCTACACCTTC.

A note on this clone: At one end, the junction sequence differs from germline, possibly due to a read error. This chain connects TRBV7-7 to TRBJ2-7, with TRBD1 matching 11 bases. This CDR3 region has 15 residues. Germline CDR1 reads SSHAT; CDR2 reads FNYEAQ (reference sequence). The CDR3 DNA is TGTGCTAGCAGCTCGGGGACAGGGGGGGCCTACGAGCAGTACTTC. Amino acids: CASSSGTGGAYEQYF.

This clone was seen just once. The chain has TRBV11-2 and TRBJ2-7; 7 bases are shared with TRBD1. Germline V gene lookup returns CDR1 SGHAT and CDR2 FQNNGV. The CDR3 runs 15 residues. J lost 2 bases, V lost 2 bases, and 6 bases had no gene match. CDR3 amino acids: CASSLWQQGTYEQYF. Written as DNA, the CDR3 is TGTGCCAGCAGCTTATGGCAACAGGGGACCTACGAGCAGTACTTC. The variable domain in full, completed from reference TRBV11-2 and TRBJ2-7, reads EAGVAQSPRYKIIEKRQSVAFWCNPISGHATLYWYQQILGQGPKLLIQFQNNGVVDDSQLPKDRFSAERLKGVDSTLKIQPAKLEDSAVYLCASSLWQQGTYEQYFGPGTRLTVT.

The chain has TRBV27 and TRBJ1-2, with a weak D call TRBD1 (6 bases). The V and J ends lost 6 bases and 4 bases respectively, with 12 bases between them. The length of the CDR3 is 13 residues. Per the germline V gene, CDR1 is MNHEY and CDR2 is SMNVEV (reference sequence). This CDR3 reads CASSNREGYGYTF. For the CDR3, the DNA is TGTGCCAGCAGCAACAGGGAGGGCTATGGCTACACCTTC.

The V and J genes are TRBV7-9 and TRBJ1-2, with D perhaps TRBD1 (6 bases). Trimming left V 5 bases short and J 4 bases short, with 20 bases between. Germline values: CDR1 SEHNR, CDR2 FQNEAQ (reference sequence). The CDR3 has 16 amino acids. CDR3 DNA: TGTGCCAGCAGCCGACTGGGGGCCGAACCTGGCTATGGCTACACCTTC. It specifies CASSRLGAEPGYGYTF.

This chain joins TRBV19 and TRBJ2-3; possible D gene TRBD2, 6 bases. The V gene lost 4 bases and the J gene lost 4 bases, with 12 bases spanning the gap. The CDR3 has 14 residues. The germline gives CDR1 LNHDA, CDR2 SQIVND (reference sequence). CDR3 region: CASSSRRDADTQYF. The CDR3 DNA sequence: TGTGCCAGTAGTAGCAGGCGGGACGCAGATACGCAGTATTTT.

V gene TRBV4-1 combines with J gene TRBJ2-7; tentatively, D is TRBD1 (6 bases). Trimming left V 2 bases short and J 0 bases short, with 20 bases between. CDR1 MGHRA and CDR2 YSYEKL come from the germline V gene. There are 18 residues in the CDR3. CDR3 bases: TGCGCCAGCAGCCAACTCCTCTTACGTGGGGGCCGCTCCTACGAGCAGTACTTC. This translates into CASSQLLLRGGRSYEQYF.

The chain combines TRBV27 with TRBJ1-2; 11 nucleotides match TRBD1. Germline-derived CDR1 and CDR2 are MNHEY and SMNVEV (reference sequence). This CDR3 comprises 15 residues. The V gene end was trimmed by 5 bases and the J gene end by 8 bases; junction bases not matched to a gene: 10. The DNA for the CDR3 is TGTGCCAGCAGTCCCTCCGGGACAGGGGGACGCGGCTACACCTTC. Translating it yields CASSPSGTGGRGYTF.

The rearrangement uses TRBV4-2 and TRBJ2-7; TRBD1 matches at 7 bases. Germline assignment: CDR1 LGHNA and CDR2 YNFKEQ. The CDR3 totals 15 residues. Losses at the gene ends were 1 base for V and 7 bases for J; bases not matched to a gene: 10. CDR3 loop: CASSQATGPLGEQYF. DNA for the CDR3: TGTGCCAGCAGCCAAGCGACAGGGCCCCTTGGGGAGCAGTACTTC.

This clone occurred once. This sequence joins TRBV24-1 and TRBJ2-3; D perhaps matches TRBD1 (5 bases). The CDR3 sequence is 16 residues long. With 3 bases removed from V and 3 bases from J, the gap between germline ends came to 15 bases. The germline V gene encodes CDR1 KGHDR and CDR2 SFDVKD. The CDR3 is CATSDARVASTDTQYF. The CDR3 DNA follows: TGTGCCACCAGTGATGCCAGGGTCGCCTCAACAGATACGCAGTATTTT.

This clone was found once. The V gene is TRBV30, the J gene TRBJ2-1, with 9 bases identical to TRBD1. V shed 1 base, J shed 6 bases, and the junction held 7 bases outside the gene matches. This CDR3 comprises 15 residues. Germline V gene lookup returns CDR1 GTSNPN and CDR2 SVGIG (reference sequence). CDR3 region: CAWSGTGVPANEQFF. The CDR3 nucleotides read TGTGCCTGGAGTGGGACAGGGGTTCCCGCCAATGAGCAGTTCTTC.